The present TCR beta chain was sequenced within a study of control samples from healthy donors and cancer patients. Assay used: immunoSEQ multiplex PCR; TCRdb lists only in-frame clones, some missing. The sample shows about 140,000 clones, 80% to 95% of them seen only once. Germline CDR1 reads KGHDR; CDR2 reads SFDVKD. The CDR3 sequence is 14 residues long. Trimming stripped 5 bases from V and 2 bases from J, with 11 bases between. This rearrangement joins TRBV24-1 to TRBJ2-5; D gene ambiguous. The receptor comes from a man aged 25-40 years in good health. Sequencing input: blood. Here the CDR3 reads CATSAPAGQETQYF. The CDR3 DNA follows: TGTGCCACCAGTGCTCCGGCAGGTCAAGAGACCCAGTACTTC.